These 27 T cell receptor beta chains were sequenced from one sample in a study of shared clonotypes between healthy human individuals. The method was immunoSEQ multiplex PCR; TCRdb's version includes in-frame clones alone and lacks a portion of them. This sample has around 2,000,000 clones, with 85% to 95% found just once. Sequenced material: naive CD4+ T cells sorted from blood. Subset in this sample: CD45RA+ positively selected. These receptors all come from a young man in good health.

This clone was counted once. The gene calls are TRBV5-5 and TRBJ2-2; no reliable D call. Germline V CDR1 and CDR2: SGHKS, YYEKEE (reference sequence). This CDR3 spans 15 amino acids. The V gene lost 0 bases and the J gene lost 2 bases, with 8 bases spanning the gap. CDR3 coding DNA: TGTGCCAGCAGCTTGGTTCCAGAAAACACCGGGGAGCTGTTTTTT. Translation: CASSLVPENTGELFF.

The chain has TRBV7-2 and TRBJ1-3; 7 bases are shared with TRBD1. Germline V gene sequence: CDR1 SGHTA, CDR2 FQGNSA. The V segment lost 5 bases and the J segment 1 base; nucleotides outside the gene matches: 5. CDR3 size: 15 residues. The CDR3 region is CASSPRTGSGNTIYF. The CDR3 DNA reads TGTGCCAGCAGCCCAAGGACAGGTTCTGGAAACACCATATATTTT.

V and J are TRBV6-6 and TRBJ2-5; no clear D. The CDR3 has 16 residues. The germline V gene has CDR1 MNHNY and CDR2 SVGAGI (reference sequence). V lost 0 bases and J lost 2, with 13 bases in between. The CDR3 bases are TGTGCCAGCAGTTACTCCTTTCTTCGCGGACAAGAGACCCAGTACTTC. Protein sequence: CASSYSFLRGQETQYF.

J is TRBJ1-1 and V is TRBV7-2; D not certain. Trimming took off 7 bases at V and 0 bases at J, with 12 bases between the two ends. Germline V gene sequence: CDR1 SGHTA, CDR2 FQGNSA. The CDR3 covers 14 residues. CDR3 sequence: CASTSQQLNTEAFF. In DNA form, the CDR3 reads TGTGCCAGCACCTCACAACAACTGAACACTGAAGCTTTCTTT.

The rearrangement uses TRBV5-1 and TRBJ2-7, with 8 positions matching TRBD1. CDR1 SGHRS and CDR2 YFSETQ come from the germline V gene. V lost 4 bases and J lost 3; bases outside the gene matches: 6. The CDR3 covers 14 residues. CDR3: CASSHLGQGYEQYF. DNA of the CDR3: TGCGCCAGCAGCCACCTCGGACAGGGCTACGAGCAGTACTTC.

The chain joins TRBV5-4 to TRBJ2-2, with TRBD1 identical over 8 bases. The junction had 6 bases not matched to a gene; V was cut back by 4 bases and J by 4 bases. Germline CDR1 and CDR2: SGHNT and YYREEE (reference sequence). CDR3 length: 15 residues. The DNA of the CDR3 is TGTGCCAGCAGCGTACAGGGGGATGGCACCGGGGAGCTGTTTTTT. Translated: CASSVQGDGTGELFF.

On this clone: This specimen includes other DNA sequences encoding the same CDR3. The chain employs TRBV5-1 and TRBJ1-5, with D maybe TRBD1 (6 bases). The germline CDR1 and CDR2 sequences are SGHRS and YFSETQ. CDR3 length: 15 amino acids. Trimming took 0 bases from V and 4 from J, leaving 11 bases between them. CDR3 sequence: CASSLEGGVNQPQHF. The CDR3 coding sequence is TGCGCCAGCAGCTTGGAGGGGGGTGTTAATCAGCCCCAGCATTTT.

The chain combines TRBV6-6 with TRBJ2-3, with 9 bases fitting TRBD2. With V trimmed by 6 bases and J by 4 bases, 5 bases remained unmatched. The CDR3 is made up of 14 amino acids. Germline V CDR1 and CDR2: MNHNY, SVGAGI (reference sequence). The CDR3 region is CASRGAGGADTQYF. CDR3 nucleotide sequence: TGTGCCAGCAGAGGAGCGGGGGGCGCAGATACGCAGTATTTT.

For the CDR3, the DNA is TGTGCCAGCAGATTCGGGACGAACACCGGGGAGCTGTTTTTT. Its translation: CASRFGTNTGELFF. The chain uses TRBV7-2 and TRBJ2-2; possible D gene TRBD2, 5 bases. V lost 6 bases and J 0 bases, leaving 8 bases between the germline ends. There are 14 residues in the CDR3. Germline V gene lookup returns CDR1 SGHTA and CDR2 FQGNSA.

In its sample, this clone was seen once. The chain joins TRBV15 to TRBJ1-5, with D maybe TRBD1 (6 bases). The CDR3 is made up of 16 amino acids. Germline CDR1 LNHNV, CDR2 YYDKDF (reference sequence). Deletions cut 0 bases from V and 2 bases from J, with 11 bases between. As DNA, the CDR3 is TGTGCCACCAGCAGAGATTGGGGGCTTGGCAATCAGCCCCAGCATTTT. Translation: CATSRDWGLGNQPQHF. Full variable domain (outside the CDR3, taken from reference TRBV15 and TRBJ1-5): DAMVIQNPRYQVTQFGKPVTLSCSQTLNHNVMYWYQQKSSQAPKLLFHYYDKDFNNEADTPDNFQSRRPNTSFCFLDIRSPGLGDTAMYLCATSRDWGLGNQPQHFGDGTRLSIL.

This clone was counted once. V is TRBV19 and J is TRBJ1-1; D not resolved. The CDR3 extends over 15 amino acids. Germline values: CDR1 LNHDA, CDR2 SQIVND (reference sequence). Trimming removed 3 bases from V and 2 bases from J, with 13 bases in between. The CDR3, as DNA: TGTGCCAGTAGTATCGGCCCGACGGCTAACACTGAAGCTTTCTTT. Protein sequence: CASSIGPTANTEAFF.

The rearrangement uses TRBV2 and TRBJ2-7, with D perhaps being TRBD1 or TRBD2 (5 bases each). Germline loops: CDR1 SNHLY, CDR2 FYNNEI. This CDR3 comprises 14 residues. The V and J ends lost 0 bases and 4 bases respectively, with 10 bases between them. The CDR3 DNA reads TGTGCCAGCAGTGAAGCCGAGGGGAAGTACGAGCAGTACTTC. Its protein product is CASSEAEGKYEQYF.

CDR3: CASSEGPMPDTQYF. CDR3 nucleotides: TGCGCCAGCAGTGAGGGACCTATGCCAGATACGCAGTATTTT. The chain uses TRBV10-1 and TRBJ2-3; unclear D gene. CDR3 size: 14 residues. Looked up from germline, CDR1 is WNHNN and CDR2 is SYGVQD (reference sequence). Trimming removed 2 bases from V and 4 bases from J, with 10 bases in between.

This chain links TRBV25-1 with TRBJ2-7; TRBD1 matches 9 bases. Trimming removed 6 bases from V and 0 bases from J; junction bases left unmatched: 15. Germline CDR1 MGHDK, CDR2 SYGVNS. This CDR3 comprises 18 residues. The CDR3 DNA reads TGTGCCAGCAGCCAAACTCCCGGGACAGGGCTCAACTCCTACGAGCAGTACTTC. The encoded protein is CASSQTPGTGLNSYEQYF.

J is TRBJ2-7 and V is TRBV5-5; D may be TRBD1 (5 bases). V was pared by 4 bases and J by 6 bases, with 11 bases between. This CDR3 has 12 residues. CDR1 SGHKS and CDR2 YYEKEE come from the germline V gene (reference sequence). CDR3 coding DNA: TGTGCCAGCAGCACTGCTCAGGGCGAGCAGTACTTC. Its protein product is CASSTAQGEQYF.

The chain combines TRBV4-3 with TRBJ2-4; 9 nucleotides line up with TRBD2. The germline V gene encodes CDR1 LGHNA and CDR2 YSLEER. The J segment lost 3 bases and the V segment lost 0 bases, leaving 12 bases of the junction unmatched. This CDR3 has 19 residues. The CDR3 nucleotides read TGCGCCAGCAGCCAAGATCGGGAAGCGGGAGGTAATGGCAAAAACATTCAGTACTTC. Protein sequence: CASSQDREAGGNGKNIQYF.

The rearrangement uses TRBV7-3 and TRBJ1-2; 8 bases fit TRBD1. This CDR3 contains 12 residues. Germline trimming cut 11 bases from V and 7 bases from J; bases unmatched to any gene: 9. CDR1 is SGHTA, CDR2 FQGTGA, per germline. CDR3 DNA sequence: TGTGCCGGTCTGACAGGGGACGGTGGCTACACCTTC. Amino acid sequence: CAGLTGDGGYTF.

The gene calls are TRBV23-1 and TRBJ1-6; tentative D call: TRBD1 (6 bases). TRBV23-1 belongs to the ORF category, with a function that is uncertain. Trimming stripped 2 bases from V and 10 bases from J, with 18 bases between. The CDR3 sequence is 16 residues long. CDR3 in DNA: TGCGCCAGCAGTCAAAGGACAGAACAGGTCGGGTCACCCCTCCACTTT. Translated: CASSQRTEQVGSPLHF.

The gene calls are TRBV6-5 and TRBJ2-7, with D possibly called TRBD1 or TRBD2 (5 bases each). Germline values: CDR1 MNHEY, CDR2 SVGAGI. This CDR3 spans 13 amino acids. V shed 6 bases and J shed 2 bases, with 11 bases lying between them. CDR3 region: CASSRDAPYEQYF. In nucleotides, the CDR3 is TGTGCCAGCAGCCGGGACGCCCCCTACGAGCAGTACTTC.

The CDR3 region is CASSQDRGPAVDTQYF. CDR3 nucleotide sequence: TGCGCCAGCAGCCAAGATCGGGGCCCTGCAGTGGATACGCAGTATTTT. This chain links TRBV4-1 with TRBJ2-3; D is perhaps TRBD1 or TRBD2 (5 bases each). The CDR3 has 16 amino acids. Trimming cost V 0 bases and J 6 bases, with 16 bases left between them. Per the germline V gene, CDR1 is MGHRA and CDR2 is YSYEKL.

The chain recombines TRBV19 with TRBJ1-2; 10 bases match TRBD1. The CDR3 has 12 amino acids. V lost 8 bases to trimming and J lost 6 bases; unmatched junction nucleotides: 3. Germline V gene data show CDR1 as LNHDA and CDR2 as SQIVND (reference sequence). CDR3 DNA: TGTGCCAGTGGGACAGGGGCGAATGGCTACACCTTC. As protein: CASGTGANGYTF.

The J gene is TRBJ2-7, the V gene TRBV6-5; D may be TRBD1 (6 bases). V gave up 6 bases and J gave up 0 bases, with 15 bases separating them. The V gene's germline CDR1 is MNHEY and CDR2 SVGAGI. The CDR3 extends over 15 amino acids. In DNA, the CDR3 is TGTGCCAGCAGCAAGAAGACAGGAAGCTCCTACGAGCAGTACTTC. Translated: CASSKKTGSSYEQYF.

The chain uses TRBV27 and TRBJ1-6, with D uncertain. The CDR3 consists of 14 residues. Deletions cut 9 bases from V and 6 bases from J, with 15 bases between. Germline V CDR1 and CDR2: MNHEY, SMNVEV (reference sequence). The CDR3 loop is CASSRGQSNSPLHF. CDR3 nucleotide sequence: TGTGCCAGTTCACGAGGGCAGAGTAATTCACCCCTCCACTTT.

This clone was counted once. The chain joins TRBV30 to TRBJ1-2, with D perhaps TRBD1 (5 bases). The germline CDR1 and CDR2 sequences are GTSNPN and SVGIG (reference sequence). The CDR3 totals 12 residues. Trimming pared 5 bases from V and 4 bases from J, leaving 11 bases between. The CDR3 loop reads CAWLKDTYGYTF. CDR3 DNA sequence: TGTGCCTGGCTTAAGGACACCTATGGCTACACCTTC. Supplemented by reference TRBV30 and TRBJ1-2, the full variable domain reads SQTIHQWPATLVQPVGSPLSLECTVEGTSNPNLYWYRQAAGRGLQLLFYSVGIGQISSEVPQNLSASRPQDRQFILSSKKLLLSDSGFYLCAWLKDTYGYTFGSGTRLTVV.

The V and J genes are TRBV27 and TRBJ2-7; 11 bases map to TRBD2. The V segment lost 5 bases and the J segment 2 bases; nucleotides outside the gene matches: 11. Germline loops: CDR1 MNHEY, CDR2 SMNVEV (reference sequence). The CDR3 consists of 17 residues. The CDR3 nucleotides read TGTGCCAGCAGTGCACGGGCTAGCGGGAGGACCACCTACGAGCAGTACTTC. The encoded protein is CASSARASGRTTYEQYF.

The gene calls are TRBV7-2 and TRBJ2-5; 9 positions agree with TRBD2. Losses at the gene ends were 7 bases for V and 5 bases for J; bases not matched to a gene: 17. Germline CDR1 is SGHTA and CDR2 is FQGNSA. The CDR3 is made up of 17 amino acids. The CDR3 DNA reads as TGTGCCAGCATCTCCATTGTGGCGGGAGGGCCCACGGAGACCCAGTACTTC. As protein: CASISIVAGGPTETQYF.

The genes are TRBV4-3 and TRBJ1-2; D unresolved. The CDR3 length is 15 residues. Trimming took off 0 bases at V and 2 bases at J, with 10 bases between the two ends. Germline CDR1 and CDR2: LGHNA and YSLEER. CDR3 in amino acids: CASSQDLKANYGYTF. In DNA form, the CDR3 reads TGCGCCAGCAGCCAAGATCTAAAGGCCAACTATGGCTACACCTTC.